The rows below give T cell receptor beta chains drawn from one sample of a study of shared clonotypes between healthy human individuals. The assay was immunoSEQ multiplex PCR, and TCRdb's table has in-frame clones only and misses some. Among 2 million to 2.5 million clones, 85% to 95% were seen once, and the ten largest hold 0.3% to 0.45%. The specimen sequenced was naive CD4+ T cells from PBMCs. The source of these receptors is a man in his late teens or twenties in good health. Some clones in this sample may be carry-over from other donors' samples. Each CDR3 is given with its conserved first and last residue. A D gene is named only where the DNA matches it firmly. Part of the rows lack a size; the others show once, few, many or a class for expanded clones.

>once|TRBV5-1|TRBJ2-1|TRBD2
CASSSGTSGTSIHNEQFF
TGCGCCAGCAGCTCGGGGACTAGCGGTACCTCCATACACAATGAGCAGTTCTTC
>once|TRBV7-2|TRBJ2-1|TRBD1
CASSSSGTVYNEQFF
TGTGCCAGCAGCTCCTCCGGGACAGTCTACAATGAGCAGTTCTTC
>-|TRBV9|TRBJ1-3|-
CASSFWEGDTIYF
TGTGCCAGCAGCTTTTGGGAGGGAGACACCATATATTTT
>-|TRBV19|TRBJ2-1|TRBD1
CASSIDRDRGDNEQFF
TGTGCCAGTAGTATCGACCGGGACAGGGGCGACAATGAGCAGTTCTTC
>-|TRBV29-1|TRBJ2-1|-
CSVVQAYNEQFF
TGCAGCGTTGTACAGGCTTACAATGAGCAGTTCTTC
>-|TRBV7-2|TRBJ1-2|-
CASSLGNRYGYTF
TGTGCCAGCAGCCTCGGCAATCGCTATGGCTACACCTTC
>-|TRBV5-1|TRBJ1-1|-
CASSFPPGGRDREAFF
TGCGCCAGCAGCTTCCCCCCGGGGGGCAGGGATCGTGAAGCTTTCTTT
>-|TRBV4-1|TRBJ1-5|-
CASSQVGRGNQPQHF
TGCGCCAGCAGCCAAGTAGGGCGGGGCAATCAGCCCCAGCATTTT
>once|TRBV9|TRBJ2-1|TRBD2
CASSATGTSGHNEQFF
TGTGCCAGCAGCGCCACAGGGACTAGCGGACACAATGAGCAGTTCTTC
>-|TRBV27|TRBJ1-1|-
CASSLSGIMNTEAFF
TGTGCCAGCAGTTTATCGGGAATCATGAACACTGAAGCTTTCTTT
>-|TRBV9|TRBJ2-1|-
CASSVAEKVGPQGEQFF
TGTGCCAGCAGCGTAGCGGAGAAAGTAGGCCCACAGGGTGAGCAGTTCTTC
>-|TRBV4-1|TRBJ2-2|TRBD2
CASSQATAGLTGELFF
TGCGCCAGCAGCCAAGCCACAGCGGGATTAACCGGGGAGCTGTTTTTT
>-|TRBV19|TRBJ2-7|-
CASSIGEGPYEQYF
TGTGCCAGTAGTATAGGGGAAGGGCCCTACGAGCAGTACTTC
>-|TRBV5-1|TRBJ2-1|-
CASSFDGVVGHEQFF
TGCGCCAGCAGCTTTGACGGGGTGGTTGGGCATGAGCAGTTCTTC
>-|TRBV7-2|TRBJ2-5|TRBD1
CASSFGQVYQETQYF
TGTGCCAGCAGCTTTGGACAGGTTTATCAAGAGACCCAGTACTTC
>-|TRBV18|TRBJ2-3|-
CASSLPSAGLVGTDTQYF
TGTGCCAGCTCACTCCCCTCGGCGGGGCTGGTGGGCACAGATACGCAGTATTTT
>-|TRBV29-1|TRBJ1-5|-
CSADSSNQPQHF
TGCAGCGCTGACAGTAGCAATCAGCCCCAGCATTTT
>-|TRBV4-1|TRBJ2-5|-
CASALGVKETQYF
TGCGCCAGCGCCCTGGGGGTCAAAGAGACCCAGTACTTC
>-|TRBV28|TRBJ1-4|-
CASSLGPLSGKLFF
TGTGCCAGCAGCCTTGGGCCCCTCTCAGGAAAACTGTTTTTT
>-|TRBV9|TRBJ2-7|-
CASSVAWTDTYEQYF
TGTGCCAGCAGCGTAGCTTGGACAGACACCTACGAGCAGTACTTC
>-|TRBV9|TRBJ2-6|-
CASSVGGSSSGANVLTF
TGTGCCAGCAGCGTAGGAGGTAGTTCCTCTGGGGCCAACGTCCTGACTTTC
>-|TRBV5-4|TRBJ2-3|TRBD2
CASSLSTSGSTDTQYF
TGTGCCAGCAGCTTGAGTACTAGCGGTAGCACAGATACGCAGTATTTT
>-|TRBV15|TRBJ2-1|TRBD2
CATSRGGGSTYNEQFF
TGTGCCACCAGCAGAGGAGGCGGGAGCACCTACAATGAGCAGTTCTTC
>-|TRBV18|TRBJ2-7|-
CASSPGRGPYEQYF
TGTGCCAGCTCACCGGGCCGGGGACCCTACGAGCAGTACTTC
>-|TRBV28|TRBJ2-7|-
CASTLGGGRYNEQYF
TGTGCCAGCACCTTAGGGGGGGGCCGTTATAACGAGCAGTACTTC
>-|TRBV28|TRBJ2-7|-
CASSLRGPPYEQYF
TGTGCCAGCAGTTTGCGGGGACCCCCCTACGAGCAGTACTTC
>-|TRBV6-5|TRBJ1-2|-
CASSSTATGHYGYTF
TGTGCCAGCAGTTCCACCGCCACAGGGCACTATGGCTACACCTTC
>few|TRBV5-1|TRBJ2-7|-
CASSLASSISSYEQYF
TGCGCCAGCAGCTTGGCCTCCTCTATAAGCTCCTACGAGCAGTACTTC
>-|TRBV25-1|TRBJ1-2|TRBD1
CASGRTGGHYGYTF
TGTGCCAGCGGTCGGACAGGGGGCCATTATGGCTACACCTTC
>-|TRBV6-5|TRBJ1-2|-
CASSSFGGVYGYTF
TGTGCCAGCAGCTCGTTCGGAGGGGTCTATGGCTACACCTTC
>-|TRBV9|TRBJ2-2|TRBD2
CASTTTSGNTGELFF
TGTGCCAGCACGACGACTAGCGGAAACACCGGGGAGCTGTTTTTT
>-|TRBV11-3|TRBJ2-7|-
CASSLGRGEQYF
TGTGCCAGCAGCTTAGGCAGGGGCGAGCAGTACTTC
>-|TRBV28|TRBJ1-3|TRBD1
CASSATGGSAGNTIYF
TGTGCCAGCAGTGCCACAGGGGGCTCCGCTGGAAACACCATATATTTT
>-|TRBV7-9|TRBJ2-5|-
CASSFGIRGARETQYF
TGTGCCAGCAGCTTCGGGATTCGGGGGGCACGCGAGACCCAGTACTTC
>-|TRBV6-5|TRBJ1-2|-
CASSPRVDGDYGYTF
TGTGCCAGCAGCCCTCGGGTGGATGGTGACTATGGCTACACCTTC
>-|TRBV5-1|TRBJ2-3|TRBD2
CASSPGGRQHTQYF
TGCGCCAGCAGCCCGGGGGGACGCCAGCATACGCAGTATTTT
>-|TRBV7-2|TRBJ1-5|-
CASSLNGGSQPQHF
TGTGCCAGCAGCTTAAACGGGGGTTCTCAGCCCCAGCATTTT
>-|TRBV27|TRBJ1-1|-
CASSPRTQGTEAFF
TGTGCCAGCAGTCCGAGGACCCAAGGCACTGAAGCTTTCTTT
>-|TRBV6-1|TRBJ2-1|-
CASSEAWTIGQFF
TGTGCCAGCAGTGAAGCGTGGACTATTGGGCAGTTCTTC
>-|TRBV5-1|TRBJ2-1|-
CASSLVPYNEQFF
TGCGCCAGCAGCTTGGTACCCTACAATGAGCAGTTCTTC
>-|TRBV6-1|TRBJ1-5|TRBD1
CASTGTGVIQPQHF
TGTGCCAGCACCGGGACAGGGGTCATTCAGCCCCAGCATTTT
>-|TRBV29-1|TRBJ1-1|TRBD1
CSVTITTGGTEAFF
TGCAGCGTAACTATTACAACAGGGGGCACTGAAGCTTTCTTT
>-|TRBV9|TRBJ2-3|TRBD2
CASSVQAGENTQYF
TGTGCCAGCAGCGTACAAGCGGGAGAGAATACGCAGTATTTT
>-|TRBV7-2|TRBJ1-2|TRBD1
CASSLLRQGYNGYTF
TGTGCCAGCAGCTTACTGCGACAGGGCTATAATGGCTACACCTTC
>-|TRBV7-2|TRBJ2-7|TRBD2
CASSLEPGLAGGF
TGTGCCAGCAGCTTAGAACCGGGACTAGCGGGAGGCTTC
>once|TRBV18|TRBJ2-5|TRBD1
CASSPERTGTETQYF
TGTGCCAGCTCCCCTGAGCGGACAGGGACAGAGACCCAGTACTTC
>once|TRBV19|TRBJ1-5|-
CASTSFYNQPQHF
TGTGCCAGTACTAGTTTCTATAATCAGCCCCAGCATTTT
>-|TRBV28|TRBJ1-2|-
CASSLTTPNYGYTF
TGTGCCAGCAGTTTAACGACACCTAACTATGGCTACACCTTC
>-|TRBV29-1|TRBJ2-1|TRBD2
CSGGEGRDLNNEQFF
TGCAGCGGGGGTGAGGGGAGGGACCTCAACAATGAGCAGTTCTTC
>-|TRBV10-3|TRBJ2-5|TRBD2
CAIRGGRDPETQYF
TGTGCCATCAGGGGCGGGAGGGACCCAGAGACCCAGTACTTC
>few|TRBV30|TRBJ1-1|-
CACTYRRNTEAFF
TGTGCCTGTACATACAGGAGGAACACTGAAGCTTTCTTT